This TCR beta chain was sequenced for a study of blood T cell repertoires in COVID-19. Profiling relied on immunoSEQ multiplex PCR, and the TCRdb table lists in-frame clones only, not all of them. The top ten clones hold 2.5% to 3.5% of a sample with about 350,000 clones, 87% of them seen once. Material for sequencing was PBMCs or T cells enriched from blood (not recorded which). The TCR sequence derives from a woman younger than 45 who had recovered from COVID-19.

The CDR3 sequence: CASSLAGGQETQYF. DNA for the CDR3: TGTGCCAGCAGCCTAGCGGGGGGACAAGAGACCCAGTACTTC. The J gene is TRBJ2-5, the V gene TRBV11-2; 11 bases match TRBD2. V trimming: 5 bases; J trimming: 2 bases; junction bases outside the gene matches: 1. The CDR3 contains 14 residues. Per the germline V gene, CDR1 is SGHAT and CDR2 is FQNNGV.